Listed here is a single TCR beta chain. Its matching antigen is unknown. One end of the junction fails to match germline, which may point to a read error. The record originates from a study of T cell repertoires in cytomegalovirus infection. About the research overall: Indications of both CMV infection and matching HLA type were provided by public TCR beta signatures.

This CDR3 has 15 residues. Germline V gene data show CDR1 as SGHTA and CDR2 as FQGNSA. General study findings and limits: HLA-C-restricted CMV-specific TCR beta clonotypes prevailed in the ex vivo response.

MiXCR, run by TCRdb on the reads, gives a single entry per CDR3 protein. This sample carries fewer than 300,000 distinct CDR3 sequences, about 26% of them seen once, and the ten largest clones take over 11%. This sequence joins TRBV7-2 and TRBJ2-1; TRBD2 might be the D (6 bases). The specimen sequenced was PBMCs. This sequence was found in a human donor in good health (CMV status not recorded). Some clones in this sample may be carry-over from other donors' samples. The CDR3 reads CASSLAGGAGNEQFF. The CDR3 DNA is TGTGCCAGCAGCCTAGCTGGCGGGGCGGGGAATGAGCAGTTCTTC.